This section outlines one T cell receptor beta chain sequence together with its context. Assay: immunoSEQ multiplex PCR; the TCRdb copy retains only in-frame clones and omits some. Here the sample spans 2 million to 2.5 million clones, around 93% being singletons. From germline, CDR1 is SGHTA and CDR2 FQGNSA. This CDR3 has 17 residues. The V and J ends lost 4 bases and 0 bases, in that order; junction bases with no gene match: 9. The data belong to a study of shared clonotypes between healthy human individuals. Sequenced sample: naive CD4+ T cells from PBMCs. Subset noted: CD45RA+ positively selected. This receptor was obtained from a man younger than 35 in good health. Some clones in this sample may be carry-over from other donors' samples. This rearrangement joins TRBV7-2 to TRBJ2-3; 8 bases map to TRBD2. The CDR3 DNA is TGTGCCAGCAGCTCTAGGGCGGGAGGTCCTAGCACAGATACGCAGTATTTT. This codes for CASSSRAGGPSTDTQYF.